This T cell receptor beta chain was captured in a study of human T cells and chemical hapten exposure listed by TCRdb under 2021. As for the study more broadly: For sensitization, 2% DPC in acetone was applied to a roughly 2 cm by roughly 2 cm area of upper inner arm skin. Throughout the approximately 25-week study period, patients were also given weekly therapeutic DPC doses on the scalp. Patch tests used Finn chambers with 0.01% DPC on the upper back, scored after 6 days by International Contact Dermatitis Research Group standards. The patient cohort, mostly female, included alopecia areata with under or over 50% scalp involvement, alopecia totalis and alopecia universalis. Libraries were combined into a pool for sequencing, and differences in TCR yield between samples came mainly from small differences in library volumes within the pool. In alopecia patients, the study followed how the peripheral blood TCR repertoire changed in vivo over primary and secondary sensitization to diphenylcyclopropenone (DPC), a hapten. Blood samples were taken from patients before sensitization (week 0) and then at 2, 6 and about 24 weeks after DPC sensitization. For TCR sequencing, blood came from approximately 29 alopecia patients at anywhere from one to four time points (pre-sensitization, 2, 6 and 24 weeks).

The V and J ends are trimmed by 0 bases and 2 bases, leaving 8 bases between them. The CDR3 sequence holds 14 residues, the cysteine and phenylalanine included. Just CDR3 DNA is preserved here, 42 bases in frame from base 1. The CDR1 and CDR2 encoded by the germline V gene are SGHRS and YFSETQ. Libraries were made using RACE. The run used a NextSeq 500. Library preparation attached unique molecular identifiers to individual cDNA molecules for quantitative, reproducible TCR counting. Each blood RNA sample was used to sequence both TCR alpha and TCR beta chains. In the paper's pipeline: Samples had a median of approximately 93,000 TCRs, with a range from 23,224 to 690,600. V, J and CDR3 annotation of the TCR reads was performed with the Decombinator software suite. For the PS versus PT1 abundance plots, all samples were subsampled to the same number of TCRs (28,000). Expanded TCRs were defined as absent before sensitization and observed at least eight times at the 2-week time point. Through fastp at Q25 and MiXCR, TCRdb rebuilt clones from the public reads, retaining in-frame beta chains. One record per CDR3 amino acid sequence lists the most common genes and DNA. The V and J calls follow TCRdb's processing rather than the paper's. Across this sample there are 45,000 to 70,000 distinct CDR3 sequences, with 9% to 9.5% seen only once. The top ten clones comprise 13% of the sample.

Overall results and qualifications from the work: All patients had alopecia, a presumed autoimmune disease, so their immune response might differ from that of healthy individuals. Compared with pre-sensitization or healthy control sets, expanded TCRs formed significantly more large CDR3 similarity clusters, which is consistent with antigen-driven responses. The number of TCRs above 1 in 1000 frequency did not change with DPC sensitization; there was no evidence of global repertoire structure alterations. Patch test score was positively correlated with the number of PT1 expanded TCRs, with significance at thresholds 8, 16 and 32 but not at 4. Repeated subsampling changed both the strength of the expansion versus patch-test correlation and the threshold at which that correlation became significant.

Explained via the paper, the time point label denotes: patch test 1, 2 weeks after DPC sensitization. This specimen's treatment or condition label, per the study, means: therapeutic diphenylcyclopropenone sensitization with weekly scalp DPC. At each patch-test visit, blood was drawn before the patch test was applied. Patients were eligible if aged 18 to 70, diagnosed with alopecia and judged suitable for DPC therapy, and pregnant patients were excluded. Total RNA was isolated from unfractionated whole blood collected in Tempus Blood RNA tubes. Only a few counts were recorded for this clonotype. Its antigen has not been determined. No base quality values were provided; no much bigger clone lies one nucleotide off.

The rearranged segments are TRBV5-1 and TRBJ1-1, and possibly TRBD1, on 6 matching bases. The TCR was taken from a woman in her thirties or forties with alopecia areata. Some clones in this sample may be carry-over from other donors' samples. Specimen: whole blood, collected in connection with sensitization to the hapten diphenylcyclopropenone (DPC). The DNA sequence is given as TGCGCCAGCAGCTTGGGGACAGATAACACTGAAGCTTTCTTT. This translates into CASSLGTDNTEAFF.